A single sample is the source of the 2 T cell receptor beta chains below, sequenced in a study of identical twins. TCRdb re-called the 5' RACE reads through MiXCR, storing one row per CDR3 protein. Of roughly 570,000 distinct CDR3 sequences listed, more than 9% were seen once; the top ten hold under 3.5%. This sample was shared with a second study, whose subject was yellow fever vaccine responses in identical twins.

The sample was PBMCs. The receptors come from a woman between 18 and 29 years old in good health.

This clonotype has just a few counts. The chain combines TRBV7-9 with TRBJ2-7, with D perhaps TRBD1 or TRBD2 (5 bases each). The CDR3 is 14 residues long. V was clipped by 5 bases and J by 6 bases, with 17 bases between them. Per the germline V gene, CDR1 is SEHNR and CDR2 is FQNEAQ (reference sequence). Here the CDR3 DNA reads TGTGCCAGCAGCCGAGGGCCCTTAGGGGTCGAGCAGTACTTC. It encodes CASSRGPLGVEQYF.

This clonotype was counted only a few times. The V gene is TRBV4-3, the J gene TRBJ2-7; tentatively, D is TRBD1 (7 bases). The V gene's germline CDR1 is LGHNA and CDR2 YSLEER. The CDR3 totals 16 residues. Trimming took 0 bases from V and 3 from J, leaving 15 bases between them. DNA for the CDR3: TGCGCCAGCAGCCAAGACTTCAGACAGGGAGGCTACGAGCAGTACTTC. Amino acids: CASSQDFRQGGYEQYF.